Presented here are 14 T cell receptor beta chains from one specimen sequenced in a study of shared clonotypes between healthy human individuals. CD8 cells regarded as naive lacked CD45RO, were positively chosen for CCR7, and omitted terminally differentiated effector memory CD45RA+ cells. TCRdb's table, derived via immunoSEQ multiplex PCR, lists solely in-frame clones and lacks some. The table shows around 2.1 million clones, with approximately 94% occurring only once. The material sequenced was naive CD8+ T cells from PBMCs. Receptors were obtained from a man in his late teens or twenties in good health. Some clones in this sample may be carry-over from other donors' samples.

The chain recombines TRBV30 with TRBJ2-7, with D perhaps TRBD2 (7 bases). The germline V gene has CDR1 GTSNPN and CDR2 SVGIG (reference sequence). CDR3 length equals 13 residues. Trimming pared 1 base from V and 4 bases from J, leaving 11 bases between. This chain's CDR3 is CAWSGGGVYEQYF. Here the CDR3 DNA reads TGTGCCTGGAGTGGGGGGGGCGTATACGAGCAGTACTTC.

V is TRBV27 and J is TRBJ2-7; D is perhaps TRBD1 or TRBD2 (5 bases each). The CDR3 length is 15 residues. CDR1 is MNHEY and CDR2 is SMNVEV in the germline V gene (reference sequence). Trimming stripped 7 bases from V and 0 bases from J, with 16 bases between. CDR3 protein: CASTPGDGSSYEQYF. CDR3 coding DNA: TGTGCCAGCACCCCCGGGGACGGAAGCTCCTACGAGCAGTACTTC.

The chain recombines TRBV5-1 with TRBJ2-7; unclear D gene. CDR3 length equals 16 residues. Deletions cut 0 bases from V and 3 bases from J, with 16 bases between. Looked up from germline, CDR1 is SGHRS and CDR2 is YFSETQ. For the CDR3, the DNA is TGCGCCAGCAGCTTGGAGGACGGGCAGAAGAACTACGAGCAGTACTTC. It yields the protein CASSLEDGQKNYEQYF.

The gene calls are TRBV2 and TRBJ2-7, with TRBD1 matching over 8 bases. CDR3 length: 13 amino acids. With 6 bases clipped from V and 6 bases from J, the junction kept 7 bases outside the gene matches. Germline CDR1 reads SNHLY; CDR2 reads FYNNEI. The CDR3 nucleotides read TGTGCCAGCAGAGGGACAGGTCGGCGCGAGCAGTACTTC. This gives the protein CASRGTGRREQYF.

The rearrangement uses TRBV5-1 and TRBJ2-1; the D gene is possibly TRBD2 (5 bases). The CDR3 length is 14 residues. Germline CDR1 and CDR2: SGHRS and YFSETQ. Deletions cut 4 bases from V and 4 bases from J, with 12 bases between. In DNA form, the CDR3 reads TGCGCCAGCAGCCTGGACTCCGCTTACAATGAGCAGTTCTTC. Protein product: CASSLDSAYNEQFF.

Comments on this clone: With a much larger clone just one base away, this may be a read error. V gene TRBV9 combines with J gene TRBJ2-7, with D hard to call. CDR1 and CDR2 (germline): SGDLS, YYNGEE. V dropped 0 bases and J dropped 3 bases, with 4 bases sitting between them. The CDR3 is 12 amino acids. The CDR3 DNA is TGTGCCAGCAGCGTAGGGGTCTACGAGCAGTACTTC. Its translation: CASSVGVYEQYF.

J is TRBJ2-7 and V is TRBV7-2; 10 bases align to TRBD2. With V trimmed by 5 bases and J by 2 bases, 6 bases remained unmatched. From germline, CDR1 is SGHTA and CDR2 FQGNSA. The CDR3 spans 15 residues. CDR3 in amino acids: CASSRRGLAAYEQYF. The CDR3 DNA sequence: TGTGCCAGCAGCCGACGAGGACTAGCGGCCTACGAGCAGTACTTC.

As for this clone: Other DNA sequences in this specimen translate into the identical CDR3. This chain uses TRBV9 with TRBJ2-1; D not resolved. The CDR3 is 13 residues long. The germline V and J ends were trimmed by 0 bases and 7 bases, with 8 bases remaining between them. CDR1 SGDLS and CDR2 YYNGEE come from the germline V gene. The CDR3 here is CASSVGSRNEQFF. The CDR3 nucleotides read TGTGCCAGCAGCGTAGGCTCAAGGAATGAGCAGTTCTTC. Full variable domain (outside the CDR3, taken from reference TRBV9 and TRBJ2-1): DSGVTQTPKHLITATGQRVTLRCSPRSGDLSVYWYQQSLDQGLQFLIQYYNGEERAKGNILERFSAQQFPDLHSELNLSSLELGDSALYFCASSVGSRNEQFFGPGTRLTVL.

The chain links TRBV6-8 to TRBJ2-3, with 10 positions matching TRBD1. Germline trimming cut 11 bases from V and 9 bases from J; bases unmatched to any gene: 17. Germline lookup yields CDR1 MNHGY and CDR2 SAAAGT. The CDR3 loop spans 15 amino acids. The CDR3 loop is CARTEEDRGVETQYF. The CDR3, as DNA: TGTGCCCGGACTGAAGAGGACAGGGGGGTGGAAACGCAGTATTTT.

The chain combines TRBV9 with TRBJ2-3, with D uncertain. The CDR3 extends over 15 amino acids. V was pared by 4 bases and J by 3 bases, with 15 bases between. CDR1 is SGDLS, CDR2 YYNGEE, per germline. In nucleotides, the CDR3 is TGTGCCAGCAGCCCAGAGTCAGGTTGGACAGATACGCAGTATTTT. As protein: CASSPESGWTDTQYF. Based on the CDR3 plus reference TRBV9 and TRBJ2-3, the full variable domain is DSGVTQTPKHLITATGQRVTLRCSPRSGDLSVYWYQQSLDQGLQFLIQYYNGEERAKGNILERFSAQQFPDLHSELNLSSLELGDSALYFCASSPESGWTDTQYFGPGTRLTVL.

The V and J genes are TRBV4-3 and TRBJ2-3; 8 bases align to TRBD1. This CDR3 has 15 residues. Germline CDR1 is LGHNA and CDR2 is YSLEER. The ends lost 2 bases at V and 3 bases at J; junction bases unmatched: 4. In nucleotides, the CDR3 is TGCGCCAGCAGCCAACGGGACAGGAGGACAGATACGCAGTATTTT. Translating it yields CASSQRDRRTDTQYF.

J is TRBJ2-1 and V is TRBV4-3, with a weak D call TRBD2 (6 bases). Per germline, CDR1 LGHNA and CDR2 YSLEER. The V end lost 1 base, the J end lost 4 bases, and 11 bases lay between the germline ends. The CDR3 covers 15 residues. CDR3 sequence (DNA): TGCGCCAGCAGCCAAGGACTAGTCTTATACAATGAGCAGTTCTTC. Encoded protein: CASSQGLVLYNEQFF.

The chain couples TRBV27 to TRBJ2-1; 8 nucleotides line up with TRBD2. The V gene end was trimmed by 2 bases and the J gene end by 10 bases; junction bases not matched to a gene: 10. CDR1 and CDR2 (germline): MNHEY, SMNVEV (reference sequence). This CDR3 has 15 amino acids. CDR3 coding DNA: TGTGCCAGCAGTTTAATTAGGCTAGCGGGCACCGAGCAGTTCTTC. Encoded protein: CASSLIRLAGTEQFF.

The chain joins TRBV29-1 to TRBJ2-7; 10 positions agree with TRBD2. This CDR3 comprises 14 residues. V shed 6 bases, J shed 0 bases, and the junction held 5 bases outside the gene matches. Germline CDR1 is SQVTM and CDR2 is ANQGSEA. This CDR3 reads CSVVAGGFSYEQYF. The CDR3 coding sequence is TGCAGCGTCGTAGCGGGAGGATTCTCCTACGAGCAGTACTTC.